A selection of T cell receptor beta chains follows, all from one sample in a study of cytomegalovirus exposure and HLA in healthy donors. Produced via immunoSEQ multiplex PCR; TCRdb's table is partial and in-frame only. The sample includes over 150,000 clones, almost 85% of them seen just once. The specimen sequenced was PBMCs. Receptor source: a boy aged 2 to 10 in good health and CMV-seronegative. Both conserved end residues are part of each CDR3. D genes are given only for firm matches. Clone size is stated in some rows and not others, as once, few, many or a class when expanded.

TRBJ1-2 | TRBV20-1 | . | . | TGCAGTGCATGGGGCCGGTTGGGCTACACCTTC | CSAWGRLGYTF
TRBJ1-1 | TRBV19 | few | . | TGTGCCAGTAGGGACGGACATGTGGGGGCAGAAGCTTTCTTT | CASRDGHVGAEAFF
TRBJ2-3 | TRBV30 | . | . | TGTGCCTGGAGTGTAGGGGGCGGAGGGACAGATACGCAGTATTTT | CAWSVGGGGTDTQYF
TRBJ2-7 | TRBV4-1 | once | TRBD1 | TGCGCCAGCAGCCAATGGGACAGCTACGAGCAGTACTTC | CASSQWDSYEQYF
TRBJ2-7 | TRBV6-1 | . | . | TGTGCCACCCGCGATCTGATCCCGCAGTACTTC | CATRDLIPQYF
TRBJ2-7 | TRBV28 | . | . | TGTGCCAGCAGTTTCGGGACACGGGTTTTGGCCTACGAGCAGTACTTC | CASSFGTRVLAYEQYF
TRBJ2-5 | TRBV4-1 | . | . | TGCGCCAGCAGCCAACTGTCTACCCACCAAGAGACCCAGTACTTC | CASSQLSTHQETQYF
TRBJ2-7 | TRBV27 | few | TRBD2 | TGTGCCAGCAGTTTATCGACGGGACTAGCGGGAGGTGGCTCCTACGAGCAGTACTTC | CASSLSTGLAGGGSYEQYF
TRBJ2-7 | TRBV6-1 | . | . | TGTGCCAGCAGCGGCCCAGTGACTAGGAGAGGCGAGCAGTACTTC | CASSGPVTRRGEQYF
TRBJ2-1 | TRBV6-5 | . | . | TGTGCCAGCAGTCGGCGGGGCGATGAGCAGTTCTTC | CASSRRGDEQFF